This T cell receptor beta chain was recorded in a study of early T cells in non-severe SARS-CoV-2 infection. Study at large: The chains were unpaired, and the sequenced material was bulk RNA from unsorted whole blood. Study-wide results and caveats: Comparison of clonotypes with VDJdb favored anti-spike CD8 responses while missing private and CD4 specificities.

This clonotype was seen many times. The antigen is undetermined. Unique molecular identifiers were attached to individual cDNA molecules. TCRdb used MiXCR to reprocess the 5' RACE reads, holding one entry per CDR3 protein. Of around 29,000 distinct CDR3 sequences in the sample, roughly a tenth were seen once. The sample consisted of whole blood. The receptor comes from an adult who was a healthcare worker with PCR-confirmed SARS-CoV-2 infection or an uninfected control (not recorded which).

The chain's CDR3 is CASSPVSGKQGAFQETQYF. The CDR3, as DNA: TGTGCCAGTAGCCCGGTTTCAGGAAAACAGGGGGCGTTCCAAGAGACCCAGTACTTC. V and J are TRBV19 and TRBJ2-5, with 9 bases lining up with TRBD1. With 6 bases clipped from V and 1 base from J, the junction kept 18 bases outside the gene matches. Germline values: CDR1 LNHDA, CDR2 SQIVND (reference sequence). This CDR3 region has 19 residues.